This T cell receptor beta chain emerged from a study of T cells in Graves' hyperthyroidism and ophthalmopathy. RNA transcripts provided the source from which TCR beta CDR3 regions were amplified. First-round RT-PCR with HTBI primers amplified the TCR CDR3 region. TCRdb re-called the multiplex PCR reads through MiXCR, storing one row per CDR3 protein. The sample lists 350,000 to 400,000 distinct CDR3 sequences; about 20% were seen once. The sequencing sample was made of blood. The sequence derives from a woman between 18 and 29 years old with Graves' hyperthyroidism.

CDR3 amino acids: CASRQGRGELFF. The CDR3 nucleotides read TGTGCCAGCAGACAGGGGCGCGGGGAGCTGTTTTTT. The rearrangement links TRBV27 to TRBJ2-2; TRBD1 matches 7 bases. CDR1 and CDR2 (germline): MNHEY, SMNVEV (reference sequence). The V and J ends lost 6 bases and 7 bases, in that order; junction bases with no gene match: 2. The CDR3 has 12 residues.